This T cell receptor (beta chain) was retrieved from a study of shared clonotypes between healthy human individuals. Study-wide findings and caveats: Sampling was confined to blood; repertoires within tissues likely differ.

Details on this clone: The antigen is unknown.

Generated by immunoSEQ multiplex PCR, the TCRdb table keeps only in-frame clones and is missing some. Of 2 million to 2.5 million clones detected, approximately 90% appear once; the ten largest clones hold roughly 0.34%. Germline loops: CDR1 SGHRS, CDR2 YFSETQ. V lost 4 bases to trimming and J lost 6 bases; unmatched junction nucleotides: 10. The CDR3 sequence is 15 residues long. Sequencing used naive CD4+ T cells from PBMCs. The subset denotes: CD45RA+ positively selected. The rearrangement joins TRBV5-1 to TRBJ2-5, with 9 positions matching TRBD1. The sequence came from a man aged 18 to 30 in good health. Some clones in this sample may be carry-over from other donors' samples. The CDR3 sequence: CASSRMDRGRKTQYF. The CDR3 nucleotides read TGCGCCAGCAGCCGCATGGACAGGGGAAGGAAGACCCAGTACTTC.